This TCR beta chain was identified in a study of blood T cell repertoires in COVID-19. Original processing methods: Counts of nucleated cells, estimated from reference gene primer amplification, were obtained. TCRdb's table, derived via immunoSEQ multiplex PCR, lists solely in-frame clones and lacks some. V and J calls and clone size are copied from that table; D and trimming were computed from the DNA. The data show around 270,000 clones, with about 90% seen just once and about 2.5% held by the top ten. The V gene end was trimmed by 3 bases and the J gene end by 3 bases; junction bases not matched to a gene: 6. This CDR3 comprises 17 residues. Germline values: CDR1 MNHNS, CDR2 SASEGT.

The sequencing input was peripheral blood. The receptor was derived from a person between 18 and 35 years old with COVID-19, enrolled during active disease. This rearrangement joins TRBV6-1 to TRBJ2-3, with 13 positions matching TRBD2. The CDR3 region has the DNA TGTGCCAGCAGTGAGACCCGGACTAGCGGGAGTACAGATACGCAGTATTTT. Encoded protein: CASSETRTSGSTDTQYF.